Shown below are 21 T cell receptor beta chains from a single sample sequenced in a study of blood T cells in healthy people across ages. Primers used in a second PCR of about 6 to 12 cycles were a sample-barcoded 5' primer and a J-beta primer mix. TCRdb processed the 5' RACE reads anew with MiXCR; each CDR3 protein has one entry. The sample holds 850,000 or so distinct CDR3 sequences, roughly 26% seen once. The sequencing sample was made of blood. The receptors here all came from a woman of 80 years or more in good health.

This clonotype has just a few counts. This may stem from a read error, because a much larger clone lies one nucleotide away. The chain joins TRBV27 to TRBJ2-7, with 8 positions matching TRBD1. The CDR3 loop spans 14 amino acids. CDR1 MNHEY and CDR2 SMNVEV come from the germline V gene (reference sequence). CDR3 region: CAGSSRGLVYEQYF. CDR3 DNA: TGTGCCGGCAGTTCCAGGGGGCTGGTCTACGAGCAGTACTTC.

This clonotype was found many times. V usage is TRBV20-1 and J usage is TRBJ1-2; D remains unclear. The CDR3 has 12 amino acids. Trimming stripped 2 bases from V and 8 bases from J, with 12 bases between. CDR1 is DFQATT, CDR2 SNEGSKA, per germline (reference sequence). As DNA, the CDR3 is TGCAGTGCTAGAAGAGCGTTGAACGGCTACACCTTC. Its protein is CSARRALNGYTF.

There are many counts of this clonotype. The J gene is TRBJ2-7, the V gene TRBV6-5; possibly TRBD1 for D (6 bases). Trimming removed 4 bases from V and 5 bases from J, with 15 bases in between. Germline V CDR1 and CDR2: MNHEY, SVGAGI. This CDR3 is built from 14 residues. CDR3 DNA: TGTGCCAGCAGTTCCACCGACAGGTTTAACGAGCAGTACTTC. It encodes CASSSTDRFNEQYF.

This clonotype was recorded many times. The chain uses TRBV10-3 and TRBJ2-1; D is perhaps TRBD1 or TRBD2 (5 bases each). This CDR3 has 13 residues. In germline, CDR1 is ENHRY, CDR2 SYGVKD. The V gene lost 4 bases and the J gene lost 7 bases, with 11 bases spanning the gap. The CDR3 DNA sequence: TGTGCCATCAGTGTTTGGGGGTGGAATGAGCAGTTCTTC. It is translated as CAISVWGWNEQFF.

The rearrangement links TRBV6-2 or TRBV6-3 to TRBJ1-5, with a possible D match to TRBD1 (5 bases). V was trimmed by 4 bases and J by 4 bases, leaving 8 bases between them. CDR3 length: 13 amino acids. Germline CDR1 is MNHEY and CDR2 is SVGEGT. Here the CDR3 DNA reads TGTGCCAGCAGTTCGACAGAGAATCAGCCCCAGCATTTT. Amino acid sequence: CASSSTENQPQHF.

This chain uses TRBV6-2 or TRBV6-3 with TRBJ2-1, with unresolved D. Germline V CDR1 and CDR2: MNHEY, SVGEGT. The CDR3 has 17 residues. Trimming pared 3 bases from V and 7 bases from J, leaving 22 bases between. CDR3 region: CASSYSPTSASPNEQFF. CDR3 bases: TGTGCCAGCAGTTATTCACCCACCTCTGCGAGCCCGAATGAGCAGTTCTTC.

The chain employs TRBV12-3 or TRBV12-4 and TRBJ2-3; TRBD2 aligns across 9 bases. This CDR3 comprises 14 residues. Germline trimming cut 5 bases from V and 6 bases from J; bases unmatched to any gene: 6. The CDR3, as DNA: TGTGCCAGCAGTACTAGCGGGCCCTGTGATACGCAGTATTTT. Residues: CASSTSGPCDTQYF.

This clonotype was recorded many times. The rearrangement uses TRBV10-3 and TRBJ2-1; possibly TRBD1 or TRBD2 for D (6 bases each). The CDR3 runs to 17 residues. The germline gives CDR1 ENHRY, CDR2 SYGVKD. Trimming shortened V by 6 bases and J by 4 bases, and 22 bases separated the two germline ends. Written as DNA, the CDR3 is TGTGCCATCAGCGCCTCTCTGGGGGGCGCGGGGTACAATGAGCAGTTCTTC. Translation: CAISASLGGAGYNEQFF.

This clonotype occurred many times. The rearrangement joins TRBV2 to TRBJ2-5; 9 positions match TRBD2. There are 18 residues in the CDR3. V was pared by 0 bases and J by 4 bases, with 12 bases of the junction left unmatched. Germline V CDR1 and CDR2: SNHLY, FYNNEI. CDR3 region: CASSEALLGGGALETQYF. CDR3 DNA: TGTGCCAGCAGTGAAGCGCTTCTGGGCGGGGGGGCCCTAGAGACCCAGTACTTC.

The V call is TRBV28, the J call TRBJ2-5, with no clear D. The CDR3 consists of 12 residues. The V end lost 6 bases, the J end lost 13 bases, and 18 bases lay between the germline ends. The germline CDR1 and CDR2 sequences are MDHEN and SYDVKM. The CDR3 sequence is CASSSTTPPTYF. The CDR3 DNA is TGTGCCAGCAGCTCTACCACACCCCCTACGTACTTC. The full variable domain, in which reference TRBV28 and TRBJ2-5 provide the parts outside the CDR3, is DVKVTQSSRYLVKRTGEKVFLECVQDMDHENMFWYRQDPGLGLRLIYFSYDVKMKEKGDIPEGYSVSREKKERFSLILESASTNQTSMYLCASSSTTPPTYFGPGTRLLVL.

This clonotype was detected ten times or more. The CDR3: CATSDSKYEQYF. CDR3 bases: TGTGCCACCAGTGATTCCAAGTACGAGCAGTACTTC. The chain is built from TRBV24-1 and TRBJ2-7; D remains ambiguous. The CDR3 loop spans 12 amino acids. With 2 bases removed from V and 4 bases from J, the gap between germline ends came to 5 bases. Germline CDR1 and CDR2: KGHDR and SFDVKD.

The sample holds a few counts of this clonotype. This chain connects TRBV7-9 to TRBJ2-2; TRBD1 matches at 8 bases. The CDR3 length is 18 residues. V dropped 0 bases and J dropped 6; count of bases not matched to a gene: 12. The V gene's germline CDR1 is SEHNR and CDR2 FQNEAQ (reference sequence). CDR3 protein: CASSLATVGQGASGELFF. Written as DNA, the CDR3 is TGTGCCAGCAGCTTAGCGACGGTTGGGCAGGGGGCTTCCGGGGAGCTGTTTTTT.

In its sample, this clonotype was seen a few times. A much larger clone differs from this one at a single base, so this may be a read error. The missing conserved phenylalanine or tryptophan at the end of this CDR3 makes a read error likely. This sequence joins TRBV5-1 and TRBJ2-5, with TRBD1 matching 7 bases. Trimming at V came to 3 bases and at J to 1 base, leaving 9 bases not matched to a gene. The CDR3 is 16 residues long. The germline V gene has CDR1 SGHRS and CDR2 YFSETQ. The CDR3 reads CASSSSPGTAQETQYV. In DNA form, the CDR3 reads TGCGCCAGCAGCTCCTCGCCCGGGACAGCCCAAGAGACCCAGTACGTC.

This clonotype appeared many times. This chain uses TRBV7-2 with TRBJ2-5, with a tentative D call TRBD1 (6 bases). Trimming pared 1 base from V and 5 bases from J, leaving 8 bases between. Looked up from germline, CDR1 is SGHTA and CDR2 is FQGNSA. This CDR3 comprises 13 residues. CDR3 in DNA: TGTGCCAGCAGCTTAGACAGGGTTGAGACCCAGTACTTC. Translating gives CASSLDRVETQYF. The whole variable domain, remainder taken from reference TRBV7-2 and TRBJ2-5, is GAGVSQSPSNKVTEKGKDVELRCDPISGHTALYWYRQSLGQGLEFLIYFQGNSAPDKSGLPSDRFSAERTGGSVSTLTIQRTQQEDSAVYLCASSLDRVETQYFGPGTRLLVL.

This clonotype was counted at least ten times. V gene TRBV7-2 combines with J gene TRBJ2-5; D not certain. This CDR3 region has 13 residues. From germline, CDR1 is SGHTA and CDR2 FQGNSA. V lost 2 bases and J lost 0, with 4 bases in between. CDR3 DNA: TGTGCCAGCAGCTTAAACCACCAAGAGACCCAGTACTTC. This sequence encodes CASSLNHQETQYF.

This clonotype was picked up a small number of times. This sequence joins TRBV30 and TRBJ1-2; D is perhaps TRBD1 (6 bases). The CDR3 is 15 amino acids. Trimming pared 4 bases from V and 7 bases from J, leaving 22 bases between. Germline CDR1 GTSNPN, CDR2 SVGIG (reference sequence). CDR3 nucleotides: TGTGCCTGGAAAATACCTGGGAGGGGGGAGCTTGGCTACACCTTC. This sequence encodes CAWKIPGRGELGYTF.

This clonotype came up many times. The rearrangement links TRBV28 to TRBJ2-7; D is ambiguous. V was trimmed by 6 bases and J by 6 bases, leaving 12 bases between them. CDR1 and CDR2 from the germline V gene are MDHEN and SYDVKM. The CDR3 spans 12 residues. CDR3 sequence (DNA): TGTGCCAGCAGGCTCTATATCGGCGAGCAGTACTTC. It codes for CASRLYIGEQYF. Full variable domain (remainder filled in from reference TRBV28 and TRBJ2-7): DVKVTQSSRYLVKRTGEKVFLECVQDMDHENMFWYRQDPGLGLRLIYFSYDVKMKEKGDIPEGYSVSREKKERFSLILESASTNQTSMYLCASRLYIGEQYFGPGTRLTVT.

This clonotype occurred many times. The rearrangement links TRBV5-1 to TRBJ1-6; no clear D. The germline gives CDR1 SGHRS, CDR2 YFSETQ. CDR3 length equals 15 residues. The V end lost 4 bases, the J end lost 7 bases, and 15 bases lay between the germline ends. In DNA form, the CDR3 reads TGCGCCAGCAGCCGCGGGGTAACTGGAAATTCACCCCTCCACTTT. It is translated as CASSRGVTGNSPLHF.

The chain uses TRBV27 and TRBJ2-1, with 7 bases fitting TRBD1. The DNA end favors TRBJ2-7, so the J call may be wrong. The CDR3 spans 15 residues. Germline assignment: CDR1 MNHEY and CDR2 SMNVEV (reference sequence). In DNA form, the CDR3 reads TGTGCCAGCAGTTTAGAACAGGGGTTCTACAATGAGCAGTACTTC. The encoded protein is CASSLEQGFYNEQYF.

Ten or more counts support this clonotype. CDR3 region: CASKMGALGETQYF. The CDR3 DNA reads TGTGCCAGCAAGATGGGGGCGTTAGGAGAGACCCAGTACTTC. This chain uses TRBV6-5 with TRBJ2-5, with D tentatively TRBD1 (6 bases). V was cut by 7 bases and J by 4 bases, with 16 bases left in between. Germline-derived CDR1 and CDR2 are MNHEY and SVGAGI. CDR3 length: 14 amino acids.

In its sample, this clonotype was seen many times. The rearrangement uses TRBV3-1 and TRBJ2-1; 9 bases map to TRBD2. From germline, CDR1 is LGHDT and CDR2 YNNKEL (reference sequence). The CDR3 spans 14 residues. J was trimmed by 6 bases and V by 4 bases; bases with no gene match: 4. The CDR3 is CASSRLAVGNEQFF. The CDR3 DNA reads TGTGCCAGCAGCCGACTAGCGGTTGGCAATGAGCAGTTCTTC.